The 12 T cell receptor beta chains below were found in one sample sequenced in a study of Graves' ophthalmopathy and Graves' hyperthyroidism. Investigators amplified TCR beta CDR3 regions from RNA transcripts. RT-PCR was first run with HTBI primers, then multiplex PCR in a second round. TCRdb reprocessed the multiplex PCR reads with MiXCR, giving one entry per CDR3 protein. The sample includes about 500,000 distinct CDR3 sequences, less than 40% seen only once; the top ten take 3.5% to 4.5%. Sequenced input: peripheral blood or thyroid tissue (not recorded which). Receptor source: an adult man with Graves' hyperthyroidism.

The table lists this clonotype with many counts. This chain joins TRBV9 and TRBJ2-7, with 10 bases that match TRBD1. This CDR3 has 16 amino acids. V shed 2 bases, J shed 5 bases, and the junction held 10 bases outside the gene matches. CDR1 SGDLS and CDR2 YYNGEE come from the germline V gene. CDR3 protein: CASSVSGTGDWDEQYF. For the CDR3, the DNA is TGTGCCAGCAGCGTTTCCGGGACAGGGGATTGGGACGAGCAGTACTTC.

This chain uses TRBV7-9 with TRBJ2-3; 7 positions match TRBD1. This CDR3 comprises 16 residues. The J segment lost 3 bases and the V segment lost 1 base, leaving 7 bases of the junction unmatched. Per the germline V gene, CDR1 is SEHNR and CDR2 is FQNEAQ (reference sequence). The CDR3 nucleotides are TGTGCCAGCAGCTTAGGTCGGGCAGGGGGAACAGATACGCAGTATTTT. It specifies CASSLGRAGGTDTQYF.

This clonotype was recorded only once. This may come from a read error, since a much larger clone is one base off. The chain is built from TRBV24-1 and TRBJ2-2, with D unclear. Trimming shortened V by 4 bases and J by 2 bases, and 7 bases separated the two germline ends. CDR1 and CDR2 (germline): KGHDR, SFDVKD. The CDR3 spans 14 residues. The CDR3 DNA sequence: TGTGCCACCAGTGAACAGACAAACACCGGGGAGCTGTTTTTT. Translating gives CATSEQTNTGELFF.

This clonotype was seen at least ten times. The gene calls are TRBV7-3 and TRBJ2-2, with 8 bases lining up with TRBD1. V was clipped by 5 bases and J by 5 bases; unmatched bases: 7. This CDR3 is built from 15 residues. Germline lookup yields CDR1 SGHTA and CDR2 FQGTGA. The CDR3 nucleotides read TGTGCCAGCAGCAAGACAGGGGCGGGGACCGGGGAGCTGTTTTTT. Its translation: CASSKTGAGTGELFF.

The CDR3 spells CASKGDDGSGELFF. DNA for the CDR3: TGTGCCAGCAAAGGGGACGACGGGTCCGGGGAGCTGTTTTTT. The chain recombines TRBV12-3 or TRBV12-4 with TRBJ2-2; D may correspond to TRBD1 or TRBD2 (5 bases each). The CDR3 sequence is 14 residues long. Deletions cut 7 bases from V and 6 bases from J, with 15 bases between.

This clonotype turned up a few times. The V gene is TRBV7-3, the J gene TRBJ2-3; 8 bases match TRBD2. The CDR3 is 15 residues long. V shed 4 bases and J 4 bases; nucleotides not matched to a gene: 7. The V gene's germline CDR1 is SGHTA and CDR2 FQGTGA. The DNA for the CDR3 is TGTGCCAGCAGCTCCCGAGCGGGAGAGGCAGATACGCAGTATTTT. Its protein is CASSSRAGEADTQYF.

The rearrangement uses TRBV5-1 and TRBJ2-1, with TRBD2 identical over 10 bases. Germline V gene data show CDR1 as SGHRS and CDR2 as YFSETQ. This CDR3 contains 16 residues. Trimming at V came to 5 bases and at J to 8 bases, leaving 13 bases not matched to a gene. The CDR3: CASSYSGRPTLDEQFF. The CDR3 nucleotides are TGCGCCAGCAGTTATAGCGGGAGGCCTACTTTGGATGAGCAGTTCTTC. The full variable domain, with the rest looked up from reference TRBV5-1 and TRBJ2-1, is KAGVTQTPRYLIKTRGQQVTLSCSPISGHRSVSWYQQTPGQGLQFLFEYFSETQRNKGNFPGRFSGRQFSNSRSEMNVSTLELGDSALYLCASSYSGRPTLDEQFFGPGTRLTVL.

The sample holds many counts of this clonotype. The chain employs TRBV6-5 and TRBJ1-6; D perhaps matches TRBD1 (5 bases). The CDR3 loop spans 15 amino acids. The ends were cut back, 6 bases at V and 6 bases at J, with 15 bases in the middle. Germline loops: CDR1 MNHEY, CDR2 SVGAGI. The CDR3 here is CASSLGTATNSPLHF. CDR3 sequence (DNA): TGTGCCAGCAGCCTCGGGACGGCGACTAATTCACCCCTCCACTTT.

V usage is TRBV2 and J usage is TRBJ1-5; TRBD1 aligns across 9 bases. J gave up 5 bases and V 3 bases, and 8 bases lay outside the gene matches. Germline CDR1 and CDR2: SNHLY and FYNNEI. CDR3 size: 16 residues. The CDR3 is CASSEGRTGVDQPQHF. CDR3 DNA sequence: TGTGCCAGCAGTGAGGGCCGGACAGGGGTGGATCAGCCCCAGCATTTT. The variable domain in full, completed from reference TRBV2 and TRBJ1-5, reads EPEVTQTPSHQVTQMGQEVILRCVPISNHLYFYWYRQILGQKVEFLVSFYNNEISEKSEIFDDQFSVERPDGSNFTLKIRSTKLEDSAMYFCASSEGRTGVDQPQHFGDGTRLSIL.

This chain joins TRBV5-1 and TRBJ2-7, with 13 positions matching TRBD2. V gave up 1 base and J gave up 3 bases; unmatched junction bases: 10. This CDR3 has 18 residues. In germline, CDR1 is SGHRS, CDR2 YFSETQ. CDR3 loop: CASSLISPLAGGNYEQYF. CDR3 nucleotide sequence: TGCGCCAGCAGCTTGATCTCCCCACTAGCGGGAGGGAACTACGAGCAGTACTTC.

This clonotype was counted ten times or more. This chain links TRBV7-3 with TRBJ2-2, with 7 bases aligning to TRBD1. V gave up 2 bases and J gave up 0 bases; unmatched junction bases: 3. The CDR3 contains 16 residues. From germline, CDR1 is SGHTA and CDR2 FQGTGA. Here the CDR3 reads CASSLGGQSNTGELFF. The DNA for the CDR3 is TGTGCCAGCAGCTTAGGGGGACAGTCGAACACCGGGGAGCTGTTTTTT.

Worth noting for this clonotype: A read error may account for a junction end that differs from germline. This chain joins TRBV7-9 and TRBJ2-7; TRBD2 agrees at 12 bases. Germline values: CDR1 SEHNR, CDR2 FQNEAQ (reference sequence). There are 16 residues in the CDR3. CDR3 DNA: TGTGTCAGCAGCCAAGCACTAGCGGGAGGTCTTTACGAGCAGTACTTC. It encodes CVSSQALAGGLYEQYF.